This T cell receptor (beta chain) was captured by sequencing in a study of T-cell memory formation after mild COVID-19. In the study overall: Largely donor-specific sequence clusters came from two donors. Study observations and caveats: Confirmation of SARS-CoV-2 specificity was lacking for second-wave clones peaking day 37.

This clonotype was seen repeatedly, ten times or more. Its specificity is unknown. Germline-derived CDR1 and CDR2 are SGHRS and YFSETQ. CDR3 size: 15 residues. The V and J ends lost 4 bases and 5 bases respectively, with 19 bases between them. From 5'RACE with constant-segment primers came TCR alpha and TCR beta cDNA libraries that carried sample barcodes and UMIs. TCRdb analysed the 5' RACE reads with MiXCR anew, one entry per CDR3 protein. The table includes just over 50,000 distinct CDR3 sequences, 9.3% detected once. Sequences were obtained from PBMCs or a T cell subset sorted from them (not recorded which). The genes are TRBV5-1 and TRBJ2-7; weak D call: TRBD1 (6 bases). This clonotype originated in an adult woman who had mild COVID-19 (a few samples of this study predate the infection). Cell type and time point are not known. Here the CDR3 reads CASSRGATGLDEQYF. CDR3 DNA sequence: TGCGCCAGCAGCCGTGGGGCAACAGGGCTCGACGAGCAGTACTTC. Full variable domain (outside the CDR3, taken from reference TRBV5-1 and TRBJ2-7): KAGVTQTPRYLIKTRGQQVTLSCSPISGHRSVSWYQQTPGQGLQFLFEYFSETQRNKGNFPGRFSGRQFSNSRSEMNVSTLELGDSALYLCASSRGATGLDEQYFGPGTRLTVT.